Following are 2 T cell receptor beta chains from one sample sequenced in a study of T cells expressing NK-cell markers (dated by TCRdb to about 2020). Library preparation employed 5' RACE. Sequencing instrument: Illumina HiSeq 2000. The reads went through TCRdb reprocessing, and each CDR3 protein sequence gets one entry with no DNA. This specimen's table enumerates 200,000 to 300,000 distinct CDR3 sequences. In total, the top ten clones hold about 0.39% of the sample. The sequenced sample consisted of blood T cells: a sorted CD56 or NKG2C T cell subset, CD4+ or CD8+ T cells, or bulk PBMC T cells (not recorded which). Receptor source: a man aged 18 to 35 in good health. Donor details come from another sample of the same person, matched by shared clones.

This CDR3 reads CASTGQGADTQYF. The chain links TRBV5-1 to TRBJ2-3; TCRdb's D call, TRBD1, is unchecked because there is no DNA. The CDR3 runs 13 residues. Looked up from germline, CDR1 is SGHRS and CDR2 is YFSETQ.

This chain links TRBV5-1 with TRBJ2-4. The CDR3 is 16 residues long. The germline V gene encodes CDR1 SGHRS and CDR2 YFSETQ. CDR3 region: CASSWTGGRGKNIQYF.